This T cell receptor beta chain is from a study of shared T cell receptors in the human thymus. Data came from immunoSEQ multiplex PCR; TCRdb stores just in-frame clones and leaves some out. The repertoire consists of 700,000 or so clones, with approximately 83% occurring once and the leading ten covering 0.008% to 0.011%. V lost 1 base, J lost 3 bases, and 18 bases stayed unmatched. There are 20 residues in the CDR3. Germline V gene sequence: CDR1 KGHSH, CDR2 LQKENI. This clone was detected only once. The same data also contributed to another study, on human thymus T cells. As that report states: All donors were healthy Finnish infants who were undergoing corrective surgery to treat congenital heart defects. Resections removed during corrective heart surgery provided the thymus tissue used. Biased V and J segment usage appeared in thymus and peripheral blood. Thymic repertoires from unrelated individuals overlapped highly, related research reported.

The TCR sequence derives from a girl in the first two years of life with a congenital heart defect. The sequenced sample was thymocytes. This chain links TRBV18 with TRBJ1-1, with TRBD1 matching over 9 bases. In DNA, the CDR3 is TGTGCCAGCTCACCACTATCGACCCCGGGACAGGGTCCTACGTACACTGAAGCTTTCTTT. Its protein is CASSPLSTPGQGPTYTEAFF.